This TCR beta chain came from a study of blood T cell repertoires in COVID-19. Germline V CDR1 and CDR2: MGHRA, YSYEKL. There are 16 residues in the CDR3. Germline trimming cut 3 bases from V and 8 bases from J; bases unmatched to any gene: 10. Clones were sequenced by immunoSEQ multiplex PCR, and TCRdb holds only the in-frame ones, with some missing. The table shows around 290,000 clones, with approximately 91% occurring only once. The sequenced sample consisted of PBMCs or T cells enriched from blood (not recorded which). The chain recombines TRBV4-1 with TRBJ2-1, with 10 bases identical to TRBD2. This clonotype was obtained from a woman aged 40 to 49 who had recovered from COVID-19. The CDR3 DNA is TGCGCCAGCAGCCACCCGCAGCGGGGGGGCTCAGATGAGCAGTTCTTC. Protein product: CASSHPQRGGSDEQFF.